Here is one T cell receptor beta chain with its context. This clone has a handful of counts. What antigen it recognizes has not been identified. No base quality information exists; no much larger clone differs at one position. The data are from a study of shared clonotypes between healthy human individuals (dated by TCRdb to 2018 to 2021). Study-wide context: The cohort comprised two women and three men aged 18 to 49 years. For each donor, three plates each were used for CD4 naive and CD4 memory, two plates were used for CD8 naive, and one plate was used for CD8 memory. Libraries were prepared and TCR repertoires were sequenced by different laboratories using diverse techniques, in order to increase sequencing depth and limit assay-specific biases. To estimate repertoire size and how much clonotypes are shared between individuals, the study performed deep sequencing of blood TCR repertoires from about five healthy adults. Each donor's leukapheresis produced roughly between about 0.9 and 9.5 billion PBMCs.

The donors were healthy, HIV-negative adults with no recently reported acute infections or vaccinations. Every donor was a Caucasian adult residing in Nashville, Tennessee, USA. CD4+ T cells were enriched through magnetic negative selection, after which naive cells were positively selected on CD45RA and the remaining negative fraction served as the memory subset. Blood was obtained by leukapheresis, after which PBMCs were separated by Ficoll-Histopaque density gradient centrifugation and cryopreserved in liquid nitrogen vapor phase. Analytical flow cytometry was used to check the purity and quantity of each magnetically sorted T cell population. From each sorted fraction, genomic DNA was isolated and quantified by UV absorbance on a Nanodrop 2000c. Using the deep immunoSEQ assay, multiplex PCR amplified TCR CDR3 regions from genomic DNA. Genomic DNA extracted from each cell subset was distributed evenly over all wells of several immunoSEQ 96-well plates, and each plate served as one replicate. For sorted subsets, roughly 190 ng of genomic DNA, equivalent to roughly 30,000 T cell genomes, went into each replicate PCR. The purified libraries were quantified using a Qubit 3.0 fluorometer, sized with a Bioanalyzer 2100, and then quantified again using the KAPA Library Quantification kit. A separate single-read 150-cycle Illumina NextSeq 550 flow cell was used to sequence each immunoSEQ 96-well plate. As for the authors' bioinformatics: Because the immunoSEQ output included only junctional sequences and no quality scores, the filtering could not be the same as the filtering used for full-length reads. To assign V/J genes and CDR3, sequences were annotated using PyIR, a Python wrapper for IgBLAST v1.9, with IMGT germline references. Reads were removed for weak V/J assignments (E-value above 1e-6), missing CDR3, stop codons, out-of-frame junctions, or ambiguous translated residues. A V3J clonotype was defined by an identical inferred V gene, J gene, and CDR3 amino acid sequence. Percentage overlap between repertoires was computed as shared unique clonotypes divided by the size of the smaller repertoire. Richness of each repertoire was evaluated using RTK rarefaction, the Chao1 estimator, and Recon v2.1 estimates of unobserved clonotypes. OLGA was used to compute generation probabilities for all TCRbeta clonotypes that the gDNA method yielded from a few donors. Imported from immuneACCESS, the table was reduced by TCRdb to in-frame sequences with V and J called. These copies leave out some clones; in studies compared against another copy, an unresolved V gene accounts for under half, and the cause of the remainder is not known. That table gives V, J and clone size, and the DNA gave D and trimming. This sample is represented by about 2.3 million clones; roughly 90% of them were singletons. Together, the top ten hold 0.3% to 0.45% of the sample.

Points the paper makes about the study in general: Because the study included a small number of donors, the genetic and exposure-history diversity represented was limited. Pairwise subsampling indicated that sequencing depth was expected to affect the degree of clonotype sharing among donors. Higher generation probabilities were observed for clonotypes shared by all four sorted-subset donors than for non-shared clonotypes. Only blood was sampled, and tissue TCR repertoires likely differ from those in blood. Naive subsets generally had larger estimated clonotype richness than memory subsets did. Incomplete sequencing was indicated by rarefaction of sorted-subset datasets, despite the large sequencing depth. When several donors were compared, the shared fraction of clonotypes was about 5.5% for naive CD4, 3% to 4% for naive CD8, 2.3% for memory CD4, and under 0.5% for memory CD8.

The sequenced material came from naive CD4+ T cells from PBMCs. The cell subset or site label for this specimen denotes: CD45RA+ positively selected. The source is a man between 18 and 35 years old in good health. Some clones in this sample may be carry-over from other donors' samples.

In nucleotides, the sequence is TGTGCCAGCAGCGACCTCCGGGGGCTGAACACCGGGGAGCTGTTTTTT. This translates into CASSDLRGLNTGELFF. The chain uses TRBV5-4 and TRBJ2-2; the D call is tentative, TRBD1 or TRBD2, as each matches 6 bases. From the germline V gene (reference sequence), CDR1 is SGHNT and CDR2 is YYREEE. Trimming costs V 4 bases and J 1 base, and their ends lie 14 bases apart. The CDR3 has 16 amino acids, counting the end cysteine and phenylalanine. Just the 48-base CDR3 DNA is kept, in frame starting at base 1.